A single sample is the source of the 18 T cell receptor beta chains below, sequenced in a study of sequential checkpoint blockade in melanoma. Treatment described: randomized to nivolumab then ipilimumab (arm A) or the reverse (arm B). Assay: immunoSEQ multiplex PCR; the TCRdb copy retains only in-frame clones and omits some. Among about 7,000 clones listed, approximately 22% were seen once. Sequences were derived from tumor tissue (inferred from file names), sampled from a patient given nivolumab and ipilimumab in sequence. The receptors derive from a human donor with melanoma.

In this sample, this clone turned up many times. The chain links TRBV11-3 to TRBJ2-7; no clear D. Trimming removed 1 base from V and 3 bases from J, with 16 bases in between. Germline-derived CDR1 and CDR2 are SGHNT and YENEEA. CDR3 size: 16 residues. Here the CDR3 DNA reads TGTGCCAGCAGCTTAGTTGGGTCAGCCCTTGGCTACGAGCAGTACTTC. Encoded protein: CASSLVGSALGYEQYF.

The V call is TRBV6-8, the J call TRBJ2-5; no reliable D call. The CDR3 runs 14 residues. Germline V gene data show CDR1 as MNHGY and CDR2 as SAAAGT. With 10 bases removed from V and 5 bases from J, the gap between germline ends came to 20 bases. The CDR3 coding sequence is TGTGCCATCAAGGCGAATAGGGAAGGTGAGACCCAGTACTTC. This codes for CAIKANREGETQYF.

There are a few counts of this clone. V gene TRBV12-5 combines with J gene TRBJ2-1, with D tentatively TRBD1 or TRBD2 (5 bases each). The length of the CDR3 is 14 residues. Germline V gene sequence: CDR1 LGHNT, CDR2 FRNRAP. CDR3 protein: CASTNRDRLNEQFF. The CDR3 DNA sequence: TGTGCCAGCACCAACCGGGACCGCCTCAATGAGCAGTTCTTC. The full variable domain, completed using reference TRBV12-5 and TRBJ2-1, is DARVTQTPRHKVTEMGQEVTMRCQPILGHNTVFWYRQTMMQGLELLAYFRNRAPLDDSGMPKDRFSAEMPDATLATLKIQPSEPRDSAVYFCASTNRDRLNEQFFGPGTRLTVL.

This clone is categorized as medium-sized. The V call is TRBV12-5, the J call TRBJ1-5; D possibly corresponds to TRBD1 (6 bases). This CDR3 spans 14 amino acids. From germline, CDR1 is LGHNT and CDR2 FRNRAP. CDR3 in amino acids: CASRTVDSNQPQHF. The CDR3 region has the DNA TGTGCCAGTAGGACAGTAGATAGCAATCAGCCCCAGCATTTT.

The chain links TRBV5-1 to TRBJ2-7; a weak D match, TRBD1 (7 bases). The length of the CDR3 is 15 residues. Germline assignment: CDR1 SGHRS and CDR2 YFSETQ. V was shortened by 4 bases and J by 3 bases, with 17 bases between the two germline ends. CDR3 sequence (DNA): TGCGCCAGCAGCCCCGGGCGGGACAGAAGCTACGAGCAGTACTTC. This encodes CASSPGRDRSYEQYF.

The CDR3 DNA reads as TGTGCCAGTAGTTGGAGTAACTATGGCTACACCTTC. It translates to CASSWSNYGYTF. This sequence joins TRBV19 and TRBJ1-2; no firm D call. The CDR3 has 12 residues. From germline, CDR1 is LNHDA and CDR2 SQIVND (reference sequence). The V gene lost 5 bases and the J gene lost 1 base, with 5 bases spanning the gap.

This clone was picked up many times. V is TRBV11-3 and J is TRBJ2-1; D gene unclear. Germline V CDR1 and CDR2: SGHNT, YENEEA. This CDR3 region has 14 residues. Between the trimmed V and J ends, which lost 0 bases and 8 bases, there was a span of 11 bases. As DNA, the CDR3 is TGTGCCAGCAGCTTAGACGGACCCCTTGATGAGCAGTTCTTC. Encoded protein: CASSLDGPLDEQFF.

This clone is labeled as medium-sized. The rearrangement joins TRBV6-8 to TRBJ1-6, with a tentative D call TRBD1 (5 bases). V shed 8 bases and J shed 0 bases, with 11 bases lying between them. This CDR3 is 15 amino acids long. The V gene's germline CDR1 is MNHGY and CDR2 SAAAGT. CDR3 sequence: CASRGESSYNSPLHF. CDR3 coding DNA: TGTGCCAGCCGAGGGGAGAGCTCCTATAATTCACCCCTCCACTTT.

CDR3 residues: CASSLIAGGSYNEQFF. The CDR3 DNA is TGTGCCAGCTCTCTTATTGCGGGGGGCTCCTACAATGAGCAGTTCTTC. The chain is built from TRBV18 and TRBJ2-1, with 8 bases lining up with TRBD2. The V gene end was trimmed by 6 bases and the J gene end by 0 bases; junction bases not matched to a gene: 7. Germline lookup yields CDR1 KGHSH and CDR2 LQKENI. The CDR3 extends over 16 amino acids.

By frequency in the sample, this clone is medium-sized. The V and J genes are TRBV11-3 and TRBJ1-6; D may be TRBD1 (6 bases). The CDR3 spans 16 residues. Germline V gene sequence: CDR1 SGHNT, CDR2 YENEEA. Trimming took off 1 base at V and 3 bases at J, with 10 bases between the two ends. DNA for the CDR3: TGTGCCAGCAGCTTAGGCGGGGGCCTCTATAATTCACCCCTCCACTTT. Translation: CASSLGGGLYNSPLHF.

The table lists this clone with many counts. In the same sample, other DNA sequences code for this CDR3. The chain recombines TRBV11-3 with TRBJ2-1; no clear D. V was trimmed by 1 base and J by 1 base, leaving 5 bases between them. The germline CDR1 and CDR2 sequences are SGHNT and YENEEA. CDR3 length: 14 amino acids. In DNA form, the CDR3 reads TGTGCCAGCAGCTTAGGGGGTTCCTACAATGAGCAGTTCTTC. Translated: CASSLGGSYNEQFF. Based on the CDR3 plus reference TRBV11-3 and TRBJ2-1, the full variable domain is EAGVVQSPRYKIIEKKQPVAFWCNPISGHNTLYWYLQNLGQGPELLIRYENEEAVDDSQLPKDRFSAERLKGVDSTLKIQPAELGDSAVYLCASSLGGSYNEQFFGPGTRLTVL.

This clone has only a few counts. The gene calls are TRBV28 and TRBJ1-5; 10 bases line up with TRBD1. Trimming took 2 bases from V and 5 from J; bases not matched to a gene: 3. In germline, CDR1 is MDHEN, CDR2 SYDVKM. This CDR3 is 15 amino acids long. The CDR3 loop is CASSLTTGGYQPQHF. The DNA for the CDR3 is TGTGCCAGCAGTTTAACGACAGGGGGCTATCAGCCCCAGCATTTT.

The gene calls are TRBV9 and TRBJ1-2; no firm D call. The CDR3 is made up of 12 amino acids. Germline V lookup: CDR1 SGDLS, CDR2 YYNGEE. V lost 2 bases and J lost 5, with 7 bases in between. The CDR3 protein is CASSVQGYGYTF. The CDR3 DNA reads TGTGCCAGCAGCGTTCAAGGGTATGGCTACACCTTC.

The chain couples TRBV6-8 to TRBJ1-4; D may be TRBD1 (6 bases). The V gene lost 4 bases and the J gene lost 8 bases, with 17 bases spanning the gap. The CDR3 contains 15 residues. In germline, CDR1 is MNHGY, CDR2 SAAAGT. CDR3 DNA sequence: TGTGCCAGCAGTTGGACCCTACAGGGAGGAGAAAAACTGTTTTTT. Its translation: CASSWTLQGGEKLFF.

This clone qualifies as medium-sized. V is TRBV11-3 and J is TRBJ1-2; a weak D match, TRBD1 (6 bases). V was pared by 5 bases and J by 7 bases, with 17 bases between. Germline CDR1 and CDR2: SGHNT and YENEEA. This CDR3 is built from 14 residues. The CDR3 DNA follows: TGTGCCAGCAGCCCCCAAGGCGGGGGCACTGGCTACACCTTC. The encoded protein is CASSPQGGGTGYTF.

The chain carries TRBV25-1 and TRBJ2-7; TRBD1 agrees at 7 bases. The CDR3 totals 15 residues. V lost 3 bases and J lost 0; bases outside the gene matches: 5. CDR1 is MGHDK, CDR2 SYGVNS, per germline. The CDR3 coding sequence is TGTGCCAGCAGTGATTCCCGACAGGGCTCCTACGAGCAGTACTTC. The encoded protein is CASSDSRQGSYEQYF.

This chain connects TRBV18 to TRBJ2-3; D is unresolved. Per germline, CDR1 KGHSH and CDR2 LQKENI. The CDR3 has 14 residues. The V end was cut by 3 bases, the J end by 0 bases, with 7 bases between. The CDR3 sequence: CASSPGSSTDTQYF. In DNA, the CDR3 is TGTGCCAGCTCACCCGGGTCGAGCACAGATACGCAGTATTTT. The complete variable domain, with remaining parts taken from reference TRBV18 and TRBJ2-3, reads NAGVMQNPRHLVRRRGQEARLRCSPMKGHSHVYWYRQLPEEGLKFMVYLQKENIIDESGMPKERFSAEFPKEGPSILRIQQVVRGDSAAYFCASSPGSSTDTQYFGPGTRLTVL.

By share, this clone ranks as medium-sized. This rearrangement joins TRBV6-8 to TRBJ2-5; a weak D match, TRBD1 (6 bases). The CDR3 is made up of 14 amino acids. Germline V gene sequence: CDR1 MNHGY, CDR2 SAAAGT. The V gene lost 3 bases and the J gene lost 3 bases, with 11 bases spanning the gap. The CDR3 DNA is TGTGCCAGCAGTTATTGGGCAGGGGAAGAGACCCAGTACTTC. It specifies CASSYWAGEETQYF.